This is a list of T cell receptor beta chains from one sample in a study of T cells after posttransplantation cyclophosphamide. Clones were read by immunoSEQ multiplex PCR, and TCRdb kept only the in-frame ones, dropping some. The top ten clones hold about 29% of a sample with over 15,000 clones, 85% of them seen once. The sample consisted of PBMCs, taken after allogeneic stem cell transplant with calcineurin inhibitor and methotrexate. The receptors shown here come from a female patient between 18 and 30 years old who received an allogeneic stem cell transplant from an unrelated donor, was CMV-positive, and had acute and chronic GVHD. The graft donor may account for some of the T cells. Both conserved end residues are part of each CDR3. Fields, in order: J gene, V gene, D gene, clone size, CDR3 protein, CDR3 DNA. D genes are given only for firm matches. Where a row states a size, it is once, few, many or the class of an expanded clone; other rows omit it.

TRBJ2-3	TRBV5-4	TRBD2	-	CASSFSKAGGTDTQYF	TGTGCCAGCAGCTTTTCCAAGGCGGGGGGCACAGATACGCAGTATTTT
TRBJ1-5	TRBV2	TRBD1	-	CASNRDREANQPQHF	TGTGCCAGCAATAGGGACAGGGAGGCGAATCAGCCCCAGCATTTT
TRBJ2-1	TRBV9	-	-	CASSPRAEGGEQFF	TGTGCCAGCAGCCCCCGTGCGGAAGGGGGTGAGCAGTTCTTC
TRBJ1-1	TRBV5-4	TRBD1	-	CASSLGQGKTEAFF	TGTGCCAGCAGCTTGGGACAGGGGAAAACTGAAGCTTTCTTT
TRBJ2-7	TRBV18	-	-	CASSPSGDQYEQYF	TGTGCCAGCTCACCATCGGGGGATCAATACGAGCAGTACTTC
TRBJ2-7	TRBV28	-	-	CASSTTGYEQYF	TGTGCCAGCAGCACGACAGGTTACGAGCAGTACTTC
TRBJ1-1	TRBV7-2	TRBD1	once	CASSGRDRGQFEAFF	TGTGCCAGCAGCGGTCGGGACAGGGGGCAGTTTGAAGCTTTCTTT
TRBJ1-1	TRBV7-9	-	-	CASSPGRTEAFF	TGTGCCAGCAGCCCAGGGAGGACTGAAGCTTTCTTT
TRBJ2-1	TRBV29-1	-	-	CSVDLQFGDEQFF	TGCAGCGTTGATTTACAGTTTGGTGATGAGCAGTTCTTC
TRBJ2-2	TRBV4-2	TRBD1	-	CASSQLKTGVGAGEPFF	TGTGCCAGCAGCCAACTGAAAACAGGGGTAGGCGCCGGGGAGCCGTTTTTT
TRBJ1-1	TRBV7-8	TRBD1	-	CASSWRGHTEAFF	TGTGCCAGCAGCTGGAGGGGGCACACTGAAGCTTTCTTT
TRBJ2-6	TRBV4-2	TRBD1	-	CASSRTGTGGAGANVLTF	TGTGCCAGCAGCCGTACCGGGACAGGGGGCGCCGGGGCCAACGTCCTGACTTTC
TRBJ2-4	TRBV7-9	TRBD1	-	CASSPRTGDKNIQYF	TGTGCCAGCAGCCCCCGCACAGGGGACAAAAACATTCAGTACTTC
TRBJ2-2	TRBV10-3	-	-	CAISESSPNTGELFF	TGTGCCATCAGTGAGTCGAGTCCGAACACCGGGGAGCTGTTTTTT
TRBJ1-2	TRBV11-2	TRBD1	-	CASSLAQGGGYTF	TGTGCCAGCAGCTTGGCGCAGGGGGGCGGCTACACCTTC
TRBJ1-2	TRBV10-3	-	-	CAISESTPTANYGYTF	TGTGCCATCAGTGAGTCGACGCCGACAGCTAACTATGGCTACACCTTC
TRBJ2-1	TRBV19	TRBD2	-	CASSFGLAGANEQFF	TGTGCCAGTAGTTTTGGACTAGCGGGAGCTAATGAGCAGTTCTTC
TRBJ2-7	TRBV7-8	-	-	CASSPRDGSLYEQYF	TGTGCCAGCAGCCCCAGAGACGGGTCCCTTTACGAGCAGTACTTC
TRBJ1-1	TRBV27	-	-	CASSSLGAGRSTEAFF	TGTGCCAGCAGTTCCCTGGGCGCGGGCAGAAGCACTGAAGCTTTCTTT
TRBJ1-4	TRBV5-6	TRBD1	-	CASSYGQGGEKLFF	TGTGCCAGCAGCTACGGACAGGGGGGTGAAAAACTGTTTTTT
TRBJ1-5	TRBV6-5	-	-	CASSMTGNQPQHF	TGTGCCAGCAGTATGACAGGCAATCAGCCCCAGCATTTT
TRBJ1-2	TRBV6-5	-	once	CASSTVGGGYTF	TGTGCCAGCAGTACGGTGGGGGGTGGCTACACCTTC
TRBJ1-1	TRBV6-6	-	few	CASSYSGGDTEAFF	TGTGCCAGCAGTTACTCCGGGGGAGACACTGAAGCTTTCTTT
TRBJ1-2	TRBV6-5	-	-	CASSSAGTYGYTF	TGTGCCAGCAGTTCGGCAGGTACCTATGGCTACACCTTC
TRBJ1-4	TRBV5-4	-	-	CASRKGGSNEKLFF	TGTGCCAGCCGAAAAGGGGGTTCGAATGAAAAACTGTTTTTT
TRBJ2-5	TRBV5-4	TRBD1	-	CASSSERTGVETQYF	TGTGCCAGCAGCTCGGAGCGGACAGGGGTAGAGACCCAGTACTTC
TRBJ2-7	TRBV6-6	-	-	CASSYRGSSYEQYF	TGTGCCAGCAGTTATAGAGGGAGCTCCTACGAGCAGTACTTC
TRBJ2-3	TRBV29-1	TRBD1	-	CSVGTGEDTQYF	TGCAGCGTTGGGACAGGGGAAGATACGCAGTATTTT
TRBJ2-2	TRBV7-9	TRBD2	-	CASSWTSGIAGELFF	TGTGCCAGCAGCTGGACTAGCGGGATCGCCGGGGAGCTGTTTTTT
TRBJ2-1	TRBV5-4	-	-	CASSFVAGGEQFF	TGTGCCAGCAGCTTCGTTGCCGGAGGAGAGCAGTTCTTC
TRBJ1-5	TRBV9	TRBD1	-	CASSVGTGVNQPQHF	TGTGCCAGCAGCGTCGGGACAGGGGTAAATCAGCCCCAGCATTTT
TRBJ2-1	TRBV5-1	TRBD2	-	CASSLGGTSMSNEQFF	TGCGCCAGCAGCTTGGGCGGGACTAGTATGAGCAATGAGCAGTTCTTC
TRBJ2-5	TRBV4-3	TRBD2	once	CASSQELLTSDTLRQDF	TGCGCCAGCAGCCAAGAACTACTGACTAGCGACACTCTACGTCAGGACTTC
TRBJ2-2	TRBV10-2	-	once	CASSEIVSGVRGGELFF	TGCGCCAGCAGTGAAATCGTGTCGGGAGTTAGGGGCGGGGAGCTGTTTTTT
TRBJ2-1	TRBV29-1	TRBD2	-	CSVEGLAGVNEQFF	TGCAGCGTTGAAGGCCTAGCGGGAGTAAATGAGCAGTTCTTC
TRBJ2-7	TRBV6-1	-	-	CASTLTETLIYEQYF	TGTGCCAGCACCCTCACCGAGACACTTATATACGAGCAGTACTTC
TRBJ2-7	TRBV6-1	TRBD2	-	CASNLPGLAVYEQYF	TGTGCCAGCAACCTACCGGGACTAGCGGTCTACGAGCAGTACTTC
TRBJ1-3	TRBV25-1	-	-	CASSETGPRRNTIYF	TGTGCCAGCAGTGAGACAGGCCCACGTAGAAACACCATATATTTT
TRBJ2-7	TRBV4-1	-	-	CASSQVLSGNYEQYF	TGCGCCAGCAGCCAAGTATTATCCGGGAACTACGAGCAGTACTTC
TRBJ2-7	TRBV7-2	TRBD1	-	CASSTLDRGGYEQYF	TGTGCCAGCAGCACACTGGACAGGGGCGGCTACGAGCAGTACTTC
TRBJ2-7	TRBV29-1	TRBD1	-	CSVEGRGREQYF	TGCAGCGTTGAAGGCAGGGGGCGTGAGCAGTACTTC
TRBJ1-5	TRBV29-1	-	few	CSVKQGLEPQHF	TGCAGCGTTAAACAGGGTCTTGAGCCCCAGCATTTT
TRBJ2-7	TRBV5-1	-	-	CASSSTGVGRFDEQYF	TGCGCCAGCAGCTCCACTGGGGTCGGGAGATTCGACGAGCAGTACTTC
TRBJ2-5	TRBV5-1	-	-	CASSLVGRETQYF	TGCGCCAGCAGCTTGGTTGGGAGGGAGACCCAGTACTTC
TRBJ2-1	TRBV7-2	TRBD2	-	CASSLGLAASYNEQFF	TGTGCCAGCAGCTTAGGACTAGCGGCCTCCTACAATGAGCAGTTCTTC
TRBJ1-4	TRBV6-1	TRBD1	-	CASSDRTGGLKLFF	TGTGCCAGCAGTGACCGGACAGGGGGCCTAAAACTGTTTTTT
TRBJ2-2	TRBV4-2	TRBD2	-	CASSQDPPASGRGTGELFF	TGTGCCAGCAGCCAAGACCCCCCCGCCAGCGGGAGAGGCACCGGGGAGCTGTTTTTT
TRBJ1-1	TRBV5-6	-	-	CASSLTPSDTEAFF	TGTGCCAGCAGCTTGACCCCGTCGGACACTGAAGCTTTCTTT
TRBJ2-7	TRBV10-1	-	few	CASSERVIDEQYF	TGCGCCAGCAGTGAGCGGGTAATCGACGAGCAGTACTTC
TRBJ2-1	TRBV7-9	TRBD2	-	CASSPRTSGVNNEQFF	TGTGCCAGCAGCCCCCGGACTAGCGGGGTCAACAATGAGCAGTTCTTC
TRBJ2-3	TRBV4-2	TRBD2	-	CASSQKTSGRETDTQYF	TGTGCCAGCAGCCAGAAGACTAGCGGGAGGGAGACAGATACGCAGTATTTT
TRBJ1-6	TRBV6-1	TRBD1	-	CASRAWGQKNSPLHF	TGTGCCAGCAGGGCGTGGGGACAGAAGAATTCACCCCTCCACTTT
TRBJ2-7	TRBV27	TRBD2	-	CASSLSSPGREDSYEQYF	TGTGCCAGCAGTTTATCCTCCCCCGGGCGGGAGGACTCCTACGAGCAGTACTTC
TRBJ2-4	TRBV10-3	-	-	CAISDPDSKNIQYF	TGTGCCATCAGTGACCCGGACAGTAAGAACATTCAGTACTTC
TRBJ2-5	TRBV5-4	TRBD1	few	CASSPGTGGLGGSETQYF	TGTGCCAGCAGCCCTGGGACAGGGGGCCTGGGAGGATCAGAGACCCAGTACTTC
TRBJ2-7	TRBV5-3	TRBD2	-	CARGRPSGKIYEQYF	TGTGCCAGAGGTAGACCTAGCGGGAAGATCTACGAGCAGTACTTC